A selection of T cell receptor beta chains follows, all from one sample in a study of control samples from healthy donors and cancer patients. TCRdb's copy holds only in-frame clones and misses some; the assay was immunoSEQ multiplex PCR. The sample contains about 120,000 clones, roughly 90% of which appear only once. The sample taken for sequencing was blood. These receptors all come from a man aged 45-60 years in good health. Both conserved end residues are part of each CDR3. A D gene is named only where the DNA matches it firmly. Clone size is given for some rows only: seen once, a few or many times, or a class if the clone is expanded.

J: TRBJ1-4; size: -; D: TRBD1; V: TRBV11-3; DNA: TGTGCCAGCAGCTTACCTGACAGGGATGCAGCTAATGAAAAACTGTTTTTT; CDR3: CASSLPDRDAANEKLFF
J: TRBJ2-6; size: -; D: -; V: TRBV10-3; DNA: TGTGCCACCGGGGGTTTGACTGGGGCCAACGTCCTGACTTTC; CDR3: CATGGLTGANVLTF
J: TRBJ2-5; size: -; D: -; V: TRBV7-8; DNA: TGTGCCAGCACCGGGCGGGGCCTCCAAGAGACCCAGTACTTC; CDR3: CASTGRGLQETQYF
J: TRBJ2-7; size: -; D: -; V: TRBV11-2; DNA: TGTGCCAGCAGCCTTAGACAGTCCTACGAGCAGTACTTC; CDR3: CASSLRQSYEQYF
J: TRBJ1-1; size: -; D: -; V: TRBV6-6; DNA: TGTGCCAGCAGTTACATCTTAGGCTCTGAAGCTTTCTTT; CDR3: CASSYILGSEAFF
J: TRBJ1-2; size: -; D: -; V: TRBV29-1; DNA: TGCAGCGTTGACAGGGCGACTAACTATGGCTACACCTTC; CDR3: CSVDRATNYGYTF
J: TRBJ1-2; size: -; D: -; V: TRBV11-2; DNA: TGTGCCGGCGCGGGGGGGGATGACTATGGCTACACCTTC; CDR3: CAGAGGDDYGYTF
J: TRBJ2-6; size: -; D: -; V: TRBV2; DNA: TGTGCCAGCAGTGGACAGGTTTGGGGGGCCAACGTCCTGACTTTC; CDR3: CASSGQVWGANVLTF
J: TRBJ2-2; size: -; D: -; V: TRBV6-2/TRBV6-3; DNA: TGTGCCAGCAGTTACGGAGGAAGCGGATCTAACACCGGGGAGCTGTTTTTT; CDR3: CASSYGGSGSNTGELFF
J: TRBJ2-5; size: -; D: -; V: TRBV5-1; DNA: TGCGCCAGCAGCTTGGGGCGTGGGGGAAGCGAGACCCAGTACTTC; CDR3: CASSLGRGGSETQYF
J: TRBJ1-2; size: few; D: TRBD1; V: TRBV7-2; DNA: TGTGCCAGCAGCTGGGACAGGGTTGAGGTGGGGCTGGGTGGCTACACCTTC; CDR3: CASSWDRVEVGLGGYTF
J: TRBJ2-3; size: -; D: -; V: TRBV27; DNA: TGTGCCAGCAGTTGGAAAGGTCCCACAGATACGCAGTATTTT; CDR3: CASSWKGPTDTQYF
J: TRBJ2-4; size: -; D: -; V: TRBV7-6; DNA: TGTGCCAGCAGCCCCACAGATGAACTAGCCAAAAACATTCAGTACTTC; CDR3: CASSPTDELAKNIQYF
J: TRBJ1-4; size: -; D: -; V: TRBV5-1; DNA: TGCGCCAGCAGCGTATCCGGATTAACAACTAATGAAAAACTGTTTTTT; CDR3: CASSVSGLTTNEKLFF
J: TRBJ1-2; size: once; D: -; V: TRBV7-2; DNA: TGTGCCAGCAGCCCCCCCGGAAGTCAAGGCTACACCTTC; CDR3: CASSPPGSQGYTF
J: TRBJ2-7; size: -; D: -; V: TRBV5-5; DNA: TGTGCCAGCAGCTTGGAGGTGGGACCCTACGAGCAGTACTTC; CDR3: CASSLEVGPYEQYF
J: TRBJ1-1; size: -; D: -; V: TRBV11-3; DNA: TGTGCCAGCAGCTTAACGGCAGGGGCGCAGACTTTCTTT; CDR3: CASSLTAGAQTFF
J: TRBJ2-2; size: -; D: -; V: TRBV4-3; DNA: TGCGCCAGCAGCCAAGAGATTCCCGGGGGGCCCACCGGGGAGCTGTTTTTT; CDR3: CASSQEIPGGPTGELFF
J: TRBJ2-7; size: -; D: -; V: TRBV7-2; DNA: TGTGCCAGCAGGCGTGGCTACGAGCAGTACTTC; CDR3: CASRRGYEQYF
J: TRBJ1-2; size: -; D: -; V: TRBV12-3/TRBV12-4; DNA: TGTGCCAGCTCCTCAAGGAGGGCGGCGGGCTACACCTTC; CDR3: CASSSRRAAGYTF
J: TRBJ1-1; size: -; D: -; V: TRBV27; DNA: TGTGCCAGCAGTTTAACCGTTGGGACTGAAGCTTTCTTT; CDR3: CASSLTVGTEAFF
J: TRBJ1-3; size: -; D: TRBD1; V: TRBV15; DNA: TGTGCCACCAGCAGCGCCCTCCCGGGACAGCTGTCCTCTGGAAACACCATATATTTT; CDR3: CATSSALPGQLSSGNTIYF
J: TRBJ2-1; size: -; D: TRBD2; V: TRBV11-2; DNA: TGTGCCAGCAGCCGGGGACTAGCGGGATCCTACAATGAGCAGTTCTTC; CDR3: CASSRGLAGSYNEQFF
J: TRBJ2-1; size: -; D: TRBD1; V: TRBV10-3; DNA: TGTGCCATCAGTGAGACAGGGGTTAATGAGCAGTTCTTC; CDR3: CAISETGVNEQFF
J: TRBJ2-2; size: -; D: -; V: TRBV4-3; DNA: TGCGCCAGCAGCCACGGGACCGCTCCCTCCGGGGAGCTGTTTTTT; CDR3: CASSHGTAPSGELFF
J: TRBJ2-5; size: -; D: TRBD1; V: TRBV10-3; DNA: TGTGCCATCAGTGAGTCGCAACAGGGGGAAGAGACCCAGTACTTC; CDR3: CAISESQQGEETQYF
J: TRBJ1-4; size: once; D: TRBD1; V: TRBV7-8; DNA: TGTGCCAGCAGAGAAGGGACAGTTAATGAAAAACTGTTTTTT; CDR3: CASREGTVNEKLFF
J: TRBJ1-1; size: -; D: -; V: TRBV10-2; DNA: TGCGCCAGCAGTGGCAGTTGGAACACTGAAGCTTTCTTT; CDR3: CASSGSWNTEAFF
J: TRBJ1-2; size: -; D: -; V: TRBV2; DNA: TGTGCCAGCAGTGAATCGGGGAACTATGGCTACACCTTC; CDR3: CASSESGNYGYTF
J: TRBJ1-2; size: -; D: -; V: TRBV19; DNA: TGTGCCAGTAGTACCCCCGACTATGGCTACACCTTC; CDR3: CASSTPDYGYTF
J: TRBJ1-4; size: -; D: -; V: TRBV11-3; DNA: TGTGCCAGCAGCCTTACAAATAATGAAAAACTGTTTTTT; CDR3: CASSLTNNEKLFF
J: TRBJ2-5; size: -; D: TRBD1; V: TRBV10-1; DNA: TGCGCCAGCAGTGAGTCGGACAGGGAAGAGACCCAGTACTTC; CDR3: CASSESDREETQYF
J: TRBJ1-6; size: -; D: -; V: TRBV21-1; DNA: TGTGCCAGCAGGCAAAGCGTTGGGGGGCAGTCACCCCTCCACTTT; CDR3: CASRQSVGGQSPLHF
J: TRBJ1-6; size: -; D: -; V: TRBV9; DNA: TGTGCCAGCAGCGTAGGTGGGGATAATTCACCCCTCCACTTT; CDR3: CASSVGGDNSPLHF
J: TRBJ1-1; size: few; D: -; V: TRBV7-2; DNA: TGTGCCAGCAGCTTAGGGCTGGGCACTGAAGCTTTCTTT; CDR3: CASSLGLGTEAFF
J: TRBJ2-7; size: -; D: TRBD2; V: TRBV18; DNA: TGTGCCAGCTCACCTCCGCGGGGGGTCTCCTACGAGCAGTACTTC; CDR3: CASSPPRGVSYEQYF
J: TRBJ1-1; size: -; D: -; V: TRBV7-9; DNA: TGTGCCAGCAGCTCGTTTCAAAGTTCTGAAGCTTTCTTT; CDR3: CASSSFQSSEAFF